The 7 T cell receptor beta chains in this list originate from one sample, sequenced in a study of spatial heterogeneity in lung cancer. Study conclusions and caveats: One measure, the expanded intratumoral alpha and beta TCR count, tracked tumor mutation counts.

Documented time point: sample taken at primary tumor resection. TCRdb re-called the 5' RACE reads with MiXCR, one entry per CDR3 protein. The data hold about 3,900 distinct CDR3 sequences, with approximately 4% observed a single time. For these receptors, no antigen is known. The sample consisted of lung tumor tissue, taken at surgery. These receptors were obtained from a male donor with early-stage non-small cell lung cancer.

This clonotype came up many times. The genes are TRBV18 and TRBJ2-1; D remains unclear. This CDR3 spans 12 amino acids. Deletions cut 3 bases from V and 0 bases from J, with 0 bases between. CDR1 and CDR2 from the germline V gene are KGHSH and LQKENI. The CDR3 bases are TGTGCCAGCTCACCCTCCTACAATGAGCAGTTCTTC. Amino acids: CASSPSYNEQFF.

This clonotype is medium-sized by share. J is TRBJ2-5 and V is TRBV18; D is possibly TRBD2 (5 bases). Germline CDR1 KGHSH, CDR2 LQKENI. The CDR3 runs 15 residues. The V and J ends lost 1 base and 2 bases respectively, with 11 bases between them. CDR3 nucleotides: TGTGCCAGCTCACCACGAGGGAACAGTCAAGAGACCCAGTACTTC. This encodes CASSPRGNSQETQYF. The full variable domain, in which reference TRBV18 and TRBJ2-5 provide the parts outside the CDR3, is NAGVMQNPRHLVRRRGQEARLRCSPMKGHSHVYWYRQLPEEGLKFMVYLQKENIIDESGMPKERFSAEFPKEGPSILRIQQVVRGDSAAYFCASSPRGNSQETQYFGPGTRLLVL.

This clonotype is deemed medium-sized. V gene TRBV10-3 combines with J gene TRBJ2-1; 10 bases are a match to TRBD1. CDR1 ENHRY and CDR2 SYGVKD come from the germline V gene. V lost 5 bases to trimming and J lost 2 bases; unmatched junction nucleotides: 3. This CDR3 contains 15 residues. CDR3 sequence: CAISSGTGAYNEQFF. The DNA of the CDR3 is TGTGCCATCAGTTCCGGGACAGGGGCCTACAATGAGCAGTTCTTC.

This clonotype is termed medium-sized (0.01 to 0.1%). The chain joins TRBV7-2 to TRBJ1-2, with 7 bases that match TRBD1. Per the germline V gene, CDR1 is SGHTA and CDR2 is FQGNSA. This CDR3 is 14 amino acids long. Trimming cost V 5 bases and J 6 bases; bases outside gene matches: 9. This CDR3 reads CASSRGTERNGYTF. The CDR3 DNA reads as TGTGCCAGCAGCCGAGGGACAGAGAGAAATGGCTACACCTTC. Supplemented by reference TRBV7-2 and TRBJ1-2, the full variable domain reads GAGVSQSPSNKVTEKGKDVELRCDPISGHTALYWYRQSLGQGLEFLIYFQGNSAPDKSGLPSDRFSAERTGGSVSTLTIQRTQQEDSAVYLCASSRGTERNGYTFGSGTRLTVV.

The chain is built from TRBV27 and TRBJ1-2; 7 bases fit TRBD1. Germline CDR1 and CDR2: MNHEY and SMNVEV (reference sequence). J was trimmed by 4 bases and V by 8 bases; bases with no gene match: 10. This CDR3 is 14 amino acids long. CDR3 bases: TGTGCCAGCGGATTACCGGGACAGCTCTATGGCTACACCTTC. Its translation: CASGLPGQLYGYTF.

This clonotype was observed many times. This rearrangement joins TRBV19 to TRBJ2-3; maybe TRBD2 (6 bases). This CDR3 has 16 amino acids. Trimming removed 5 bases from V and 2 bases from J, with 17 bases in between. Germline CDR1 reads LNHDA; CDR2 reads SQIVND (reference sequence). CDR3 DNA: TGTGCCAGTAGTCCTCGGGGTAGCGGAGCCACAGATACGCAGTATTTT. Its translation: CASSPRGSGATDTQYF.

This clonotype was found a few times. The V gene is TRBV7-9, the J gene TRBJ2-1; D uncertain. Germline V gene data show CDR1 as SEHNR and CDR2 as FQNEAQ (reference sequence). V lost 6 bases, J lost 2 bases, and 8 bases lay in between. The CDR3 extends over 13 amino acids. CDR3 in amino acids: CASRPEAYNEQFF. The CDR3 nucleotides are TGTGCCAGCAGACCAGAGGCCTACAATGAGCAGTTCTTC.